The 22 T cell receptor beta chains below all came from one sample that was sequenced in a study of vaccination and CD4 T cells after COVID-19 (dated 2022 in TCRdb). The treatment or condition label here, explained by the study, means: approximately nine-day PBMC culture with coronavirus spike peptide pools or control peptides (ViraFEST assay). Libraries were prepared through PCR. TCRdb shows the sequencer as Illumina iSeq 100. DNA from cultured CD4+ T cells underwent TCR sequencing with the Oncomine TCR Beta short-read assay at the Johns Hopkins FTIC core. TCRdb reprocessed the public reads (quality trimming at Q25 with fastp, clone calling with MiXCR) and kept in-frame beta chains. A single entry per CDR3 protein holds the most common genes and DNA from its merged rows. The sample yields some 20,000 distinct CDR3 sequences; more than 40% were counted once. Clones ranked in the top ten supply 19% of the sample.

The antigens these receptors bind are not known. Source: CD4+ T cells from blood, cultured in vitro, taken before SARS-CoV-2 vaccination. The receptors originated from a human donor who received a COVID-19 vaccine.

This clonotype was counted a few times. The J gene is TRBJ2-7, the V gene TRBV27; the D is unclear. V was clipped by 8 bases and J by 0 bases, with 20 bases between them. The CDR3 is made up of 16 amino acids. Germline CDR1 and CDR2: MNHEY and SMNVEV (reference sequence). Here the CDR3 DNA reads TGTGCCAGCCCAGTCGTTCCCATGTGGGGCTCCTACGAGCAGTACTTC. This encodes CASPVVPMWGSYEQYF.

This clonotype was counted between two and nine times. This chain links TRBV5-1 with TRBJ1-6; 7 positions match TRBD1. This CDR3 contains 16 residues. The ends lost 1 base at V and 7 bases at J; junction bases unmatched: 8. Germline CDR1 SGHRS, CDR2 YFSETQ. The CDR3 DNA reads TGCGCCAGCAGCTTGAAGCACCGGGACAGAAATTCACCCCTCCACTTT. It specifies CASSLKHRDRNSPLHF. Full variable domain (remainder filled in from reference TRBV5-1 and TRBJ1-6): KAGVTQTPRYLIKTRGQQVTLSCSPISGHRSVSWYQQTPGQGLQFLFEYFSETQRNKGNFPGRFSGRQFSNSRSEMNVSTLELGDSALYLCASSLKHRDRNSPLHFGNGTRLTVT.

This chain links TRBV6-2 or TRBV6-3 with TRBJ2-7; TRBD2 matches at 11 bases. The CDR3 sequence is 16 residues long. V trimming: 6 bases; J trimming: 6 bases; junction bases outside the gene matches: 13. Per germline, CDR1 MNHEY and CDR2 SVGEGT. This CDR3 is CASRNGRLAGSGEQYF. Written as DNA, the CDR3 is TGTGCCAGCAGAAACGGTAGACTAGCGGGGTCGGGCGAGCAGTACTTC.

The V gene is TRBV5-1, the J gene TRBJ2-5; D is tentatively TRBD1 or TRBD2 (5 bases each). Germline CDR1 and CDR2: SGHRS and YFSETQ. This CDR3 contains 15 residues. V dropped 0 bases and J dropped 2 bases, with 11 bases sitting between them. For the CDR3, the DNA is TGCGCCAGCAGCTTGGCTGGGACCCTGCAAGAGACCCAGTACTTC. Its protein product is CASSLAGTLQETQYF.

This clonotype was seen a handful of times. The rearrangement links TRBV6-5 to TRBJ1-6; unclear D gene. Germline-derived CDR1 and CDR2 are MNHEY and SVGAGI. CDR3 length: 18 amino acids. V lost 0 bases, J lost 0 bases, and 12 bases lay in between. The CDR3 reads CASSYSNRGSSYNSPLHF. The CDR3 bases are TGTGCCAGCAGTTACTCGAACAGAGGGAGCTCCTATAATTCACCCCTCCACTTT.

This clonotype was detected a few times. The chain couples TRBV4-2 to TRBJ2-1; D gene unclear. Germline V gene lookup returns CDR1 LGHNA and CDR2 YNFKEQ. The CDR3 consists of 16 residues. V was shortened by 1 base and J by 0 bases, with 10 bases between the two germline ends. Here the CDR3 DNA reads TGTGCCAGCAGCCAAGGAGGCTCAAGCTCCTACAATGAGCAGTTCTTC. It encodes CASSQGGSSSYNEQFF.

The gene calls are TRBV6-1 and TRBJ1-1; 7 bases agree with TRBD1. The CDR3 sequence is 20 residues long. Losses at the gene ends were 7 bases for V and 2 bases for J; bases not matched to a gene: 25. Germline CDR1 and CDR2: MNHNS and SASEGT. Here the CDR3 DNA reads TGTGCCAGCATGTCCGGACTATGGGGGAGGGGGCCAAAGATAAACACTGAAGCTTTCTTT. Translation gives CASMSGLWGRGPKINTEAFF.

The chain employs TRBV20-1 and TRBJ2-1; TRBD2 agrees at 7 bases. The CDR3 has 12 amino acids. CDR1 and CDR2 (germline): DFQATT, SNEGSKA (reference sequence). CDR3 sequence (DNA): TGCGCAGGATCGCGGGGGAACAATGAGCAGTTCTTC. This sequence encodes CAGSRGNNEQFF.

This clonotype was detected a few times. This chain joins TRBV30 and TRBJ2-6; D call uncertain. Germline values: CDR1 GTSNPN, CDR2 SVGIG (reference sequence). V shed 0 bases and J shed 0 bases, with 9 bases lying between them. CDR3 size: 16 residues. The CDR3: CAWSVLLGSGANVLTF. CDR3 DNA: TGTGCCTGGAGTGTACTTTTAGGCTCTGGGGCCAACGTCCTGACTTTC.

The chain joins TRBV6-5 to TRBJ1-3; D remains ambiguous. The CDR3 is 15 residues long. Germline lookup yields CDR1 MNHEY and CDR2 SVGAGI. Trimming pared 4 bases from V and 0 bases from J, leaving 10 bases between. The CDR3 DNA sequence: TGTGCCAGCAGTTCCCTCTACGGCTCTGGAAACACCATATATTTT. The encoded protein is CASSSLYGSGNTIYF.

About this clonotype: Compared with germline, one end of the junction differs, possibly owing to a read error. The V and J genes are TRBV12-3 or TRBV12-4 and TRBJ1-5; no reliable D call. The CDR3 spans 12 residues. The CDR3 DNA reads TGTGCCAGCAGTTTTGATCGTCAGCCCCGGCATTTT. Protein product: CASSFDRQPRHF.

The genes are TRBV2 and TRBJ1-6, with D possibly being TRBD1 (6 bases). The CDR3 totals 14 residues. The germline V and J ends were trimmed by 4 bases and 9 bases, with 13 bases remaining between them. The germline gives CDR1 SNHLY, CDR2 FYNNEI. The CDR3 bases are TGTGCCAGCAGTGTTAACAGGGTTGGTTCACCCCTCCACTTT. This sequence encodes CASSVNRVGSPLHF.

The genes are TRBV20-1 and TRBJ2-7; TRBD2 is a possible D gene (6 bases). V lost 8 bases to trimming and J lost 2 bases, with 16 bases between them. The CDR3 length is 13 residues. The germline V gene encodes CDR1 DFQATT and CDR2 SNEGSKA (reference sequence). The CDR3 DNA reads TGCAGTCCGCGTCAGGCGGGACCCTACGAGCAGTACTTC. It codes for CSPRQAGPYEQYF.

The rearrangement uses TRBV9 and TRBJ1-2, with a weak D call TRBD1 (6 bases). The CDR3 length is 15 residues. Trimming left V 0 bases short and J 7 bases short, with 16 bases between. Germline assignment: CDR1 SGDLS and CDR2 YYNGEE. CDR3 amino acids: CASSVVDRSLSGYTF. The CDR3 DNA follows: TGTGCCAGCAGCGTAGTCGACAGGAGCCTTAGTGGCTACACCTTC.

The V gene is TRBV10-3, the J gene TRBJ2-7, with 9 bases lining up with TRBD1. CDR1 is ENHRY, CDR2 SYGVKD, per germline. The trim removed 6 bases at V and 3 bases at J, leaving 6 bases unmatched. There are 14 residues in the CDR3. The CDR3 sequence is CAIRPGQGNYEQYF. For the CDR3, the DNA is TGTGCCATCAGACCGGGACAGGGTAACTACGAGCAGTACTTC.

This clonotype has just one count. CDR3 sequence reads: CASSPRTSGGNTGELFF. The CDR3, as DNA: TGTGCCAGCAGCCCCCGGACTAGCGGGGGGAACACCGGGGAGCTGTTTTTT. This sequence joins TRBV11-3 and TRBJ2-2, with TRBD2 matching 13 bases. The CDR3 is made up of 17 amino acids. The germline gives CDR1 SGHNT, CDR2 YENEEA. J was trimmed by 1 base and V by 5 bases; bases with no gene match: 4.

The rearrangement joins TRBV6-1 to TRBJ1-6, with a tentative D call TRBD1 (6 bases). Per the germline V gene, CDR1 is MNHNS and CDR2 is SASEGT. Trimming stripped 2 bases from V and 10 bases from J, with 12 bases between. The CDR3 consists of 14 residues. CDR3 coding DNA: TGTGCCAGCAGTGAAATACAGGGAGGATCACCCCTCCACTTT. Translating it yields CASSEIQGGSPLHF.

This chain joins TRBV12-3 or TRBV12-4 and TRBJ1-5; possibly TRBD1 for D (5 bases). The CDR3 runs 17 residues. Trimming removed 0 bases from V and 0 bases from J, with 12 bases in between. CDR3 DNA sequence: TGTGCCAGCAGTTTAGCGGGCAGGGACTATAGCAATCAGCCCCAGCATTTT. Translation: CASSLAGRDYSNQPQHF.

The rearrangement joins TRBV7-6 to TRBJ2-5, with 8 bases that match TRBD1. Per the germline V gene, CDR1 is SGHVS and CDR2 is FNYEAQ. J gave up 2 bases and V 5 bases, and 10 bases lay outside the gene matches. CDR3 length: 16 amino acids. The CDR3 DNA reads as TGTGCCAGCAGCCTGCCGGGACAGGAAAATCAAGAGACCCAGTACTTC. Translated: CASSLPGQENQETQYF.

This chain connects TRBV4-1 to TRBJ2-3, with 11 bases matching TRBD2. This CDR3 has 19 amino acids. V lost 4 bases to trimming and J lost 1 base; unmatched junction nucleotides: 13. CDR1 is MGHRA and CDR2 is YSYEKL in the germline V gene. The CDR3 DNA is TGCGCCAGCAGCCTGCGACTAGCGGGGACCCCGGGGGGCACAGATACGCAGTATTTT. Its translation: CASSLRLAGTPGGTDTQYF.

The sample holds a few counts of this clonotype. The rearrangement links TRBV6-1 to TRBJ2-2; the match to TRBD2 covers 11 bases. CDR1 MNHNS and CDR2 SASEGT come from the germline V gene. The CDR3 spans 16 residues. J lost 3 bases, V lost 5 bases, and 5 bases had no gene match. CDR3 sequence reads: CASSLSGGAYTGELFF. DNA for the CDR3: TGTGCCAGCAGTCTTAGCGGGGGGGCCTACACCGGGGAGCTGTTTTTT.

This clonotype appeared a single time. The chain recombines TRBV4-1 with TRBJ1-5; D not certain. This CDR3 region has 14 residues. CDR1 is MGHRA, CDR2 YSYEKL, per germline. Trimming left V 1 base short and J 6 bases short, with 10 bases between. CDR3 residues: CASSQGREGQPQHF. The CDR3 DNA is TGCGCCAGCAGCCAAGGGCGAGAGGGTCAGCCCCAGCATTTT.